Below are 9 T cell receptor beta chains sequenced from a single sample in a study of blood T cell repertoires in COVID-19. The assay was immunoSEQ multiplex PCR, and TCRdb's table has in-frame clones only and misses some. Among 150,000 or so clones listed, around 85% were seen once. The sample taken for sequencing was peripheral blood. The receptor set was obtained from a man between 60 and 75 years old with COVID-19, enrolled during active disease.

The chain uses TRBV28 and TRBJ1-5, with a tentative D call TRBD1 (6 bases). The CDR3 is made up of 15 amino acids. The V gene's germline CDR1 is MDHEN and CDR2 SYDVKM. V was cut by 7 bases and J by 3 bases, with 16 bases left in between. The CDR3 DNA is TGTGCCAGCATCGGCGCAGGGGCCTACAATCAGCCCCAGCATTTT. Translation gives CASIGAGAYNQPQHF.

The CDR3, as DNA: TGTGCCAGCAGTGGGGAGGGGGGCTTTGGCTATGGCTACACCTTC. Protein sequence: CASSGEGGFGYGYTF. The chain employs TRBV2 and TRBJ1-2, with a possible D match to TRBD1 (6 bases). The germline V gene encodes CDR1 SNHLY and CDR2 FYNNEI. Trimming took 4 bases from V and 4 from J, leaving 16 bases between them. The CDR3 covers 15 residues. The whole variable domain, remainder taken from reference TRBV2 and TRBJ1-2, is EPEVTQTPSHQVTQMGQEVILRCVPISNHLYFYWYRQILGQKVEFLVSFYNNEISEKSEIFDDQFSVERPDGSNFTLKIRSTKLEDSAMYFCASSGEGGFGYGYTFGSGTRLTVV.

CDR3 loop: CASSKDRGTANEKLFF. DNA of the CDR3: TGTGCCAGCAGTAAGGACAGGGGGACTGCTAATGAAAAACTGTTTTTT. This chain uses TRBV6-6 with TRBJ1-4; 10 bases align to TRBD1. Per the germline V gene, CDR1 is MNHNY and CDR2 is SVGAGI (reference sequence). This CDR3 has 16 amino acids. Trimming cost V 5 bases and J 3 bases; bases outside gene matches: 6.

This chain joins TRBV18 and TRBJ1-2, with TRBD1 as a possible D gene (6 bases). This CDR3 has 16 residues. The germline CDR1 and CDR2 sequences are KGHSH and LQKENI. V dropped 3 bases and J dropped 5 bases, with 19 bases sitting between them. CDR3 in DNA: TGTGCCAGCTCACCCCAAACTGTACAGGGAACTTATGGCTACACCTTC. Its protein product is CASSPQTVQGTYGYTF. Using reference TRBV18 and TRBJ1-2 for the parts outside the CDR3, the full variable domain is NAGVMQNPRHLVRRRGQEARLRCSPMKGHSHVYWYRQLPEEGLKFMVYLQKENIIDESGMPKERFSAEFPKEGPSILRIQQVVRGDSAAYFCASSPQTVQGTYGYTFGSGTRLTVV.

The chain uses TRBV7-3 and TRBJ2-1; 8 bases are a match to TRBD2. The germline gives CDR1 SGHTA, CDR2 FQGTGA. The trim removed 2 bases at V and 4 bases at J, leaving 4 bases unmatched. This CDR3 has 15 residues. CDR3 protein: CASSLEGTSYNEQFF. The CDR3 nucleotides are TGTGCCAGCAGCTTAGAGGGGACTAGTTACAATGAGCAGTTCTTC.

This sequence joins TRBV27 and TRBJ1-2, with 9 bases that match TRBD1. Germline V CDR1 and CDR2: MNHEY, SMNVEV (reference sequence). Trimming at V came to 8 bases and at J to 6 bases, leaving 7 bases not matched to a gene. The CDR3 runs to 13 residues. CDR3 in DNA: TGTGCCAGCCGACGGACAGGGGTTAATGGCTACACCTTC. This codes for CASRRTGVNGYTF.

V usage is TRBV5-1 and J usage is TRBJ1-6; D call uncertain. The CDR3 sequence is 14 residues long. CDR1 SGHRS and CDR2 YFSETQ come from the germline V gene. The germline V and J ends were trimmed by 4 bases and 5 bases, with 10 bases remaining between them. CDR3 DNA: TGCGCCAGCAGCCCCTCCGGAGATAATTCACCCCTCCACTTT. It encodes CASSPSGDNSPLHF. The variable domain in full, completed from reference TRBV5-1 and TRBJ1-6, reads KAGVTQTPRYLIKTRGQQVTLSCSPISGHRSVSWYQQTPGQGLQFLFEYFSETQRNKGNFPGRFSGRQFSNSRSEMNVSTLELGDSALYLCASSPSGDNSPLHFGNGTRLTVT.

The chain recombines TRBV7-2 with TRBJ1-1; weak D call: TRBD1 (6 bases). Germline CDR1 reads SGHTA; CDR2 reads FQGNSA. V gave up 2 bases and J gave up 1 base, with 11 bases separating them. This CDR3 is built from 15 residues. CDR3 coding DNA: TGTGCCAGCAGCTTACGCCAGGGGCAGAACACTGAAGCTTTCTTT. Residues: CASSLRQGQNTEAFF.

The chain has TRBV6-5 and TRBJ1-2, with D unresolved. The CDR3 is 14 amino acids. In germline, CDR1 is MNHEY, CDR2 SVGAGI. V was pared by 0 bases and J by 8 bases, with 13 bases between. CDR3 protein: CASSYSDGSGGYTF. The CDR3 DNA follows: TGTGCCAGCAGTTACTCGGACGGATCGGGGGGCTACACCTTC.